These T cell receptor beta chains were read from a single sample in a study of blood T cell repertoires in COVID-19. Produced via immunoSEQ multiplex PCR; TCRdb's table is partial and in-frame only. The sample consists of under 80,000 clones, over 60% of them appearing once. Sequenced material: peripheral blood. The origin of the receptors is a man aged 55 to 70 with COVID-19, enrolled during active disease. CDR3s include the opening cysteine and the closing phenylalanine or tryptophan. D genes are given only for firm matches. Expanded clones get a size class; other rows say once, few or many, or leave the size out.

V	size	D	J	CDR3	DNA
TRBV6-1	once	NA	TRBJ2-5	CASSEGGTRQETQYF	TGTGCCAGCAGTGAAGGAGGGACTCGCCAAGAGACCCAGTACTTC
TRBV30	NA	NA	TRBJ1-6	CAWSVPREIGSYNSPLHF	TGTGCCTGGAGTGTACCAAGGGAGATAGGCTCCTATAATTCACCCCTCCACTTT
TRBV9	NA	NA	TRBJ2-3	CASSVKDRDTQYF	TGTGCCAGCAGCGTTAAAGACAGGGATACGCAGTATTTT
TRBV30	few	NA	TRBJ2-7	CAWSVLPSYEQYF	TGTGCCTGGAGTGTACTACCTTCCTACGAGCAGTACTTC
TRBV7-3	NA	NA	TRBJ2-2	CASKGRGTGELFF	TGTGCCAGCAAGGGTCGGGGGACCGGGGAGCTGTTTTTT
TRBV25-1	NA	NA	TRBJ1-6	CASSTQGYNSPLHF	TGTGCCAGCAGTACTCAGGGCTATAATTCACCCCTCCACTTT
TRBV4-1	NA	TRBD2	TRBJ2-1	CASSQPGLAASDEQFF	TGCGCCAGCAGCCAGCCCGGGCTAGCGGCTTCGGATGAGCAGTTCTTC
TRBV9	NA	TRBD2	TRBJ2-1	CASSSGGVTYNEQFF	TGTGCCAGCAGCAGTGGGGGGGTAACCTACAATGAGCAGTTCTTC
TRBV19	NA	NA	TRBJ2-3	CASSGGGLTDTQYF	TGTGCCAGTAGTGGCGGGGGCCTTACCGATACGCAGTATTTT
TRBV14	NA	NA	TRBJ2-4	CASSQAGGNIQYF	TGTGCCAGCAGCCAAGCAGGGGGGAACATTCAGTACTTC
TRBV30	once	NA	TRBJ2-1	CAWSLQGGWNEQFF	TGTGCCTGGAGTTTACAGGGTGGATGGAATGAGCAGTTCTTC
TRBV30	NA	NA	TRBJ2-2	CAWSVGGPTGELFF	TGTGCCTGGAGTGTCGGGGGGCCCACCGGGGAGCTGTTTTTT
TRBV30	NA	NA	TRBJ1-6	CAWGQFNSPLHF	TGTGCCTGGGGACAGTTCAATTCACCCCTCCACTTT
TRBV19	NA	TRBD1	TRBJ1-5	CASSMGQSNQPQHF	TGTGCCAGTAGTATGGGACAGAGCAATCAGCCCCAGCATTTT
TRBV2	NA	NA	TRBJ2-5	CASSASRMTRETQYF	TGTGCCAGCAGTGCTAGCAGAATGACGCGGGAGACCCAGTACTTC
TRBV5-1	NA	TRBD1	TRBJ2-1	CASSADRAKVGEQFF	TGCGCCAGCAGCGCCGACAGGGCGAAGGTGGGTGAGCAGTTCTTC
TRBV2	NA	NA	TRBJ2-5	CASSESVRGQETQYF	TGTGCCAGCAGTGAATCCGTGCGGGGCCAAGAGACCCAGTACTTC
TRBV28	NA	NA	TRBJ1-2	CASSLWGGLYGYTF	TGTGCCAGCAGCCTATGGGGGGGGCTCTATGGCTACACCTTC
TRBV6-5	NA	NA	TRBJ1-6	CASRGQLYNSPLHF	TGTGCCAGCAGGGGGCAGCTCTATAATTCACCCCTCCACTTT
TRBV24-1	few	NA	TRBJ2-1	CATSDSPNQQFF	TGTGCCACCAGTGATTCCCCTAACCAGCAGTTCTTC
TRBV5-1	NA	NA	TRBJ2-7	CASSSGWIRGEQYF	TGCGCCAGCAGCTCCGGATGGATAAGGGGGGAGCAGTACTTC
TRBV28	NA	NA	TRBJ2-7	CASSPGGGTAYEQYF	TGTGCCAGCAGCCCCGGTGGAGGAACCGCCTACGAGCAGTACTTC
TRBV5-5	few	TRBD1	TRBJ1-2	CASSLGTGDHGYTF	TGTGCCAGCAGCTTGGGGACAGGGGATCATGGCTACACCTTC
TRBV5-1	once	NA	TRBJ1-1	CASSLGQGSTEAFF	TGCGCCAGCAGCTTGGGGCAGGGGAGCACTGAAGCTTTCTTT
TRBV6-5	NA	NA	TRBJ1-2	CASSLGGGNYGYTF	TGTGCCAGCAGCTTGGGGGGGGGTAACTATGGCTACACCTTC
TRBV7-2	NA	NA	TRBJ2-6	CASSLEWRDYSGANVLTF	TGTGCCAGCAGCTTAGAGTGGCGGGATTACTCTGGGGCCAACGTCCTGACTTTC
TRBV5-1	NA	NA	TRBJ1-3	CASSLEGSGSGNTIYF	TGCGCCAGCAGCTTGGAGGGCAGCGGCTCTGGAAACACCATATATTTT
TRBV4-1	NA	NA	TRBJ2-7	CASSPDEAVVHYEQYF	TGCGCCAGCAGCCCAGATGAGGCAGTGGTTCACTACGAGCAGTACTTC